This TCR beta chain originates from a study of sequential checkpoint blockade in melanoma. Across the study: After both sequences, patients received maintenance nivolumab.

The CDR3 sequence is 14 residues long. V gave up 1 base and J gave up 5 bases, with 11 bases separating them. Germline lookup yields CDR1 SGDLS and CDR2 YYNGEE. In its sample, this clone was seen once. The assay was immunoSEQ multiplex PCR, and TCRdb's table has in-frame clones only and misses some. The data contain some 15,000 clones, 70% to 85% of them singletons. Treatment described: randomized to nivolumab then ipilimumab (arm A) or the reverse (arm B). The receptor comes from a human donor with melanoma. The sequenced sample was CD8+ T cells sorted from blood (inferred from file names), obtained from a patient given nivolumab and ipilimumab in sequence. The V gene is TRBV9, the J gene TRBJ2-3; D may be TRBD2 (5 bases). The CDR3 protein is CASSVTGNGDTQYF. DNA for the CDR3: TGTGCCAGCAGCGTAACGGGGAATGGAGATACGCAGTATTTT.